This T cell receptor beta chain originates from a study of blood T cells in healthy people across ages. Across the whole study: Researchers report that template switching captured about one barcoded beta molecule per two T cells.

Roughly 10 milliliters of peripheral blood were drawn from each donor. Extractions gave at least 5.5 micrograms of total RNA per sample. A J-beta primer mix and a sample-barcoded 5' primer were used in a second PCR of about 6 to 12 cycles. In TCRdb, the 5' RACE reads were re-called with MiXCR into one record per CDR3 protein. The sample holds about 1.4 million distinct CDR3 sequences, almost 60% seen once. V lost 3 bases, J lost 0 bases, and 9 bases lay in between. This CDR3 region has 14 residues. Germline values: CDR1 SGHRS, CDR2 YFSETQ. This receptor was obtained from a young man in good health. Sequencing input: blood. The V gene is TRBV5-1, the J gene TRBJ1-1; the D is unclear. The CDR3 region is CASSSRLLNTEAFF. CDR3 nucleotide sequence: TGCGCCAGCAGCTCCCGGCTCTTGAACACTGAAGCTTTCTTT.